A single sample is the source of the 5 T cell receptor beta chains below, sequenced in a study of tissue T cells after allogeneic stem cell transplantation. Assay: immunoSEQ multiplex PCR; the TCRdb copy retains only in-frame clones and omits some. The sample yields 35,000 to 50,000 clones, 80% to 95% seen once. Material: blood, obtained before transplantation. The receptors derive from a woman aged 35 to 70 who later had graft-versus-host disease after an allogeneic stem cell transplant.

This rearrangement joins TRBV12-5 to TRBJ2-1; D possibly corresponds to TRBD2 (6 bases). The V gene lost 2 bases and the J gene lost 5 bases, with 22 bases spanning the gap. Germline CDR1 and CDR2: LGHNT and FRNRAP. The CDR3 runs to 18 residues. CDR3 bases: TGTGCTAGTGGTTTGCCCCCGACCCCTGGGAGGAGGGACAATGAGCAGTTCTTC. Translation gives CASGLPPTPGRRDNEQFF. The whole variable domain, filled in from reference TRBV12-5 and TRBJ2-1, reads DARVTQTPRHKVTEMGQEVTMRCQPILGHNTVFWYRQTMMQGLELLAYFRNRAPLDDSGMPKDRFSAEMPDATLATLKIQPSEPRDSAVYFCASGLPPTPGRRDNEQFFGPGTRLTVL.

This clone was seen more than once but under ten times. V usage is TRBV9 and J usage is TRBJ2-7; D gene unclear. The V and J ends lost 0 bases and 2 bases respectively, with 12 bases between them. CDR3 length: 15 amino acids. Looked up from germline, CDR1 is SGDLS and CDR2 is YYNGEE. This CDR3 reads CASSVATGYTYEQYF. CDR3 sequence (DNA): TGTGCCAGCAGCGTAGCTACGGGTTACACCTACGAGCAGTACTTC.

The J gene is TRBJ1-6, the V gene TRBV5-8; D gene uncertain. This CDR3 is 14 amino acids long. Germline loops: CDR1 SGHTS, CDR2 YDEGEE. The V end was cut by 2 bases, the J end by 7 bases, with 10 bases between. In DNA form, the CDR3 reads TGTGCCAGCAGCTTCTTCCGGTTAAATTCACCCCTCCACTTT. It encodes CASSFFRLNSPLHF.

This clone has a single count. This chain connects TRBV9 to TRBJ2-3; tentative D call: TRBD2 (6 bases). The germline CDR1 and CDR2 sequences are SGDLS and YYNGEE. V lost 0 bases and J lost 2, with 10 bases in between. This CDR3 is 15 amino acids long. The CDR3 loop is CASSVDRRVTDTQYF. The CDR3 DNA follows: TGTGCCAGCAGCGTAGATCGGAGGGTCACAGATACGCAGTATTTT.

The V and J genes are TRBV6-2 or TRBV6-3 and TRBJ2-7; TRBD1 matches 12 bases. Germline CDR1 reads MNHEY; CDR2 reads SVGEGT. Trimming removed 3 bases from V and 5 bases from J; junction bases left unmatched: 14. The CDR3 loop spans 18 amino acids. For the CDR3, the DNA is TGTGCCAGCAGTTATTACCATCTTCCGGGGACAGGGGGCGACGAGCAGTACTTC. Its translation: CASSYYHLPGTGGDEQYF.